Sequencing of this T cell receptor beta chain was carried out in a study of T cells in Graves' hyperthyroidism and ophthalmopathy. Stable disease denoted Graves' hyperthyroidism without ophthalmopathy progression within 18 months. This sample holds PBMCs from under 11 ml fresh peripheral blood. Amplification of TCR beta CDR3 regions used RNA as the template. HTBI primers were the set used in a first-round RT-PCR of the TCR CDR3. TCRdb recomputed calls from the multiplex PCR reads with MiXCR, one row per CDR3 protein. Here the sample spans 600,000 to 650,000 distinct CDR3 sequences, roughly 15% being singletons. Regarding the study as a whole: The authors' 13 V-J model separated ophthalmopathy from stable hyperthyroidism.

As to this clonotype: Its antigen remains unknown.

The CDR3 consists of 15 residues. V dropped 4 bases and J dropped 2 bases, with 15 bases sitting between them. The germline gives CDR1 MGHRA, CDR2 YSYEKL. The rearrangement links TRBV4-1 to TRBJ2-7, with a weak D call TRBD1 (5 bases). The origin of this receptor is a woman aged 25 to 39 with Graves' hyperthyroidism. The sequenced sample consisted of blood. The CDR3 protein is CASSRAQGSAYEQYF. The CDR3 DNA sequence: TGCGCCAGCAGCCGAGCCCAGGGATCAGCCTACGAGCAGTACTTC.